What follows are 25 T cell receptor beta chains derived from one specimen sequenced in a study of OX40 agonist ivuxolimab in advanced cancers. Assay used: immunoSEQ multiplex PCR; TCRdb lists only in-frame clones, some missing. The repertoire holds around 35,000 clones, 78% seen once, with 22% in the top ten. This specimen consisted of CD4+ or CD8+ T cells sorted from blood, obtained in a trial of the OX40 agonist ivuxolimab. The receptors originated from an adult with an advanced solid tumor such as melanoma, head and neck, liver or kidney cancer.

The chain has TRBV10-3 and TRBJ1-6; TRBD1 agrees at 12 bases. Germline trimming cut 5 bases from V and 9 bases from J; bases unmatched to any gene: 8. The CDR3 runs 16 residues. Looked up from germline, CDR1 is ENHRY and CDR2 is SYGVKD. The CDR3 nucleotides read TGTGCCATCAGTCGCGCCGGGACAGGGGGCACTTCACCCCTCCACTTT. Its translation is CAISRAGTGGTSPLHF.

The chain carries TRBV7-9 and TRBJ1-6; TRBD1 is a possible D gene (6 bases). Germline CDR1 and CDR2: SEHNR and FQNEAQ (reference sequence). CDR3 length: 14 residues. V was cut by 3 bases and J by 4 bases, with 7 bases left in between. CDR3 nucleotides: TGTGCCAGCAGCTTGGGGACATATAATTCACCCCTCCACTTT. Residues: CASSLGTYNSPLHF. Full variable domain (outside the CDR3, taken from reference TRBV7-9 and TRBJ1-6): DTGVSQNPRHKITKRGQNVTFRCDPISEHNRLYWYRQTLGQGPEFLTYFQNEAQLEKSRLLSDRFSAERPKGSFSTLEIQRTEQGDSAMYLCASSLGTYNSPLHFGNGTRLTVT.

Within the sample, this clone is medium-sized. This sample includes further DNA sequences coding for the same CDR3. The chain employs TRBV27 and TRBJ2-7; D is perhaps TRBD2 (7 bases). V lost 2 bases and J 3 bases, leaving 23 bases between the germline ends. The CDR3 extends over 18 amino acids. Germline CDR1 is MNHEY and CDR2 is SMNVEV (reference sequence). The CDR3 coding sequence is TGTGCCAGCAGTTTAAAGCAACTCGGGGGGACATTGAACTACGAGCAGTACTTC. Amino acids: CASSLKQLGGTLNYEQYF.

J is TRBJ2-7 and V is TRBV11-2; possible D gene TRBD2, 8 bases. CDR1 is SGHAT, CDR2 FQNNGV, per germline. The length of the CDR3 is 13 residues. V was trimmed by 8 bases and J by 6 bases, leaving 17 bases between them. CDR3 in DNA: TGTGCCAGCGCTTGGGACAGCGGGGGCGAGCAGTACTTC. This sequence encodes CASAWDSGGEQYF.

The chain uses TRBV5-4 and TRBJ2-2; D unclear. Germline CDR1 reads SGHNT; CDR2 reads YYREEE (reference sequence). The ends were cut back, 0 bases at V and 4 bases at J, with 10 bases in the middle. The CDR3 is 15 amino acids. Here the CDR3 DNA reads TGTGCCAGCAGCTTGGAGAGCAGGAGCACCGGGGAGCTGTTTTTT. This sequence encodes CASSLESRSTGELFF.

This clone was picked up a small number of times. The chain couples TRBV21-1 to TRBJ1-4; the table's D call of TRBD1 was not tested on the DNA. TRBV21-1 is a documented pseudogene. The CDR3 covers 14 residues. CDR3: CASSKGRAHEKLFF. CDR3 coding DNA: TGTGCCAGCAGCAAGGGCAGGGCTCATGAAAAACTGTTTTTT.

This chain connects TRBV6-5 to TRBJ2-5; D ambiguous. Germline loops: CDR1 MNHEY, CDR2 SVGAGI. The CDR3 totals 14 residues. V lost 0 bases, J lost 2 bases, and 7 bases lay in between. CDR3 amino acids: CASSYSTYQETQYF. CDR3 bases: TGTGCCAGCAGTTACTCGACATATCAAGAGACCCAGTACTTC.

There are a few counts of this clone. The J gene is TRBJ2-1, the V gene TRBV7-9; 11 positions agree with TRBD1. The germline V gene encodes CDR1 SEHNR and CDR2 FQNEAQ (reference sequence). The CDR3 spans 16 residues. V gave up 2 bases and J gave up 7 bases; unmatched junction bases: 7. The CDR3 DNA sequence: TGTGCCAGCAGCTTAAAGATAGGGACAGGGGGAAATGAGCAGTTCTTC. Protein: CASSLKIGTGGNEQFF. Complete variable domain (other parts from reference TRBV7-9 and TRBJ2-1): DTGVSQNPRHKITKRGQNVTFRCDPISEHNRLYWYRQTLGQGPEFLTYFQNEAQLEKSRLLSDRFSAERPKGSFSTLEIQRTEQGDSAMYLCASSLKIGTGGNEQFFGPGTRLTVL.

This rearrangement joins TRBV9 to TRBJ1-1; 7 nucleotides align to TRBD1. The germline CDR1 and CDR2 sequences are SGDLS and YYNGEE. The CDR3 has 14 amino acids. V lost 5 bases to trimming and J lost 4 bases; unmatched junction nucleotides: 8. The CDR3 loop reads CASSPHDRATEAFF. The CDR3 DNA reads TGTGCCAGCAGTCCTCACGACAGGGCCACTGAAGCTTTCTTT. Supplemented by reference TRBV9 and TRBJ1-1, the full variable domain reads DSGVTQTPKHLITATGQRVTLRCSPRSGDLSVYWYQQSLDQGLQFLIQYYNGEERAKGNILERFSAQQFPDLHSELNLSSLELGDSALYFCASSPHDRATEAFFGQGTRLTVV.

The CDR3 DNA reads TGTGCCAGCAGCCACTCGGACAGGGGGCGAGGAAGAGGCTACACCTTC. Translated: CASSHSDRGRGRGYTF. The genes are TRBV28 and TRBJ1-2; 11 nucleotides align to TRBD1. This CDR3 is built from 16 residues. J was trimmed by 8 bases and V by 6 bases; bases with no gene match: 14. Germline lookup yields CDR1 MDHEN and CDR2 SYDVKM.

This sequence joins TRBV4-3 and TRBJ2-7, with a tentative D call TRBD2 (6 bases). V shed 3 bases and J shed 1 base, with 16 bases lying between them. The length of the CDR3 is 16 residues. From germline, CDR1 is LGHNA and CDR2 YSLEER. For the CDR3, the DNA is TGCGCCAGCAGCCAGGAGAGGTGGGAGGAATCCTACGAGCAGTACTTC. This sequence encodes CASSQERWEESYEQYF.

This chain links TRBV5-6 with TRBJ2-5, with D perhaps matching TRBD1 (6 bases). The V end lost 0 bases, the J end lost 5 bases, and 11 bases lay between the germline ends. Germline assignment: CDR1 SGHDT and CDR2 YYEEEE. The CDR3 has 14 residues. CDR3 residues: CASSLAAGDETQYF. CDR3 coding DNA: TGTGCCAGCAGCTTGGCGGCAGGGGACGAGACCCAGTACTTC.

This sequence joins TRBV5-6 and TRBJ1-1; tentative D call: TRBD1 (5 bases). CDR3 length equals 14 residues. The V end was cut by 2 bases, the J end by 1 base, with 9 bases between. Germline V gene lookup returns CDR1 SGHDT and CDR2 YYEEEE. The CDR3 loop is CASSLRQTNTEAFF. DNA for the CDR3: TGTGCCAGCAGCTTAAGACAGACGAACACTGAAGCTTTCTTT.

The genes are TRBV29-1 and TRBJ1-5, with D hard to call. Trimming shortened V by 5 bases and J by 0 bases, and 8 bases separated the two germline ends. This CDR3 is 13 amino acids long. Germline V gives CDR1 SQVTM, CDR2 ANQGSEA. CDR3 protein: CSVWTNSNQPQHF. In DNA form, the CDR3 reads TGCAGCGTTTGGACTAATAGCAATCAGCCCCAGCATTTT.

The chain joins TRBV5-1 to TRBJ2-5, with 7 positions matching TRBD2. Germline CDR1 SGHRS, CDR2 YFSETQ. The CDR3 extends over 14 amino acids. J was trimmed by 4 bases and V by 0 bases; bases with no gene match: 3. This chain's CDR3 is CASSLAGGIETQYF. The CDR3 bases are TGCGCCAGCAGCTTGGCGGGGGGAATAGAGACCCAGTACTTC. The full variable domain, completed using reference TRBV5-1 and TRBJ2-5, is KAGVTQTPRYLIKTRGQQVTLSCSPISGHRSVSWYQQTPGQGLQFLFEYFSETQRNKGNFPGRFSGRQFSNSRSEMNVSTLELGDSALYLCASSLAGGIETQYFGPGTRLLVL.

V gene TRBV9 combines with J gene TRBJ2-3; D gene ambiguous. Germline V lookup: CDR1 SGDLS, CDR2 YYNGEE. This CDR3 spans 15 amino acids. V lost 0 bases, J lost 4 bases, and 12 bases lay in between. CDR3 bases: TGTGCCAGCAGCGTAGAGTTGGTAGCTCCAGATACGCAGTATTTT. Its translation is CASSVELVAPDTQYF.

The J gene is TRBJ2-7, the V gene TRBV11-1, with 9 bases that match TRBD2. V lost 4 bases, J lost 4 bases, and 5 bases stayed unmatched. Germline lookup yields CDR1 SGHAT and CDR2 FQDESV (reference sequence). The CDR3 spans 14 residues. In DNA form, the CDR3 reads TGTGCCAGCAGCTCTAGCGGGAACAGATACGAGCAGTACTTC. It translates to CASSSSGNRYEQYF. The full variable domain, completed using reference TRBV11-1 and TRBJ2-7, is EAEVAQSPRYKITEKSQAVAFWCDPISGHATLYWYRQILGQGPELLVQFQDESVVDDSQLPKDRFSAERLKGVDSTLKIQPAELGDSAMYLCASSSSGNRYEQYFGPGTRLTVT.

This clone has only a few counts. The V call is TRBV5-4, the J call TRBJ2-5; D call uncertain. This CDR3 is built from 15 residues. V lost 4 bases and J 5 bases, leaving 18 bases between the germline ends. The germline gives CDR1 SGHNT, CDR2 YYREEE (reference sequence). The CDR3 region is CASSVYSPYGETQYF. The CDR3 DNA sequence: TGTGCCAGCAGCGTTTACAGCCCGTACGGGGAGACCCAGTACTTC.

V is TRBV2 and J is TRBJ1-4, with a possible D match to TRBD1 (6 bases). The V and J ends lost 3 bases and 8 bases respectively, with 13 bases between them. The germline V gene encodes CDR1 SNHLY and CDR2 FYNNEI. This CDR3 spans 14 amino acids. CDR3 protein: CASSDPGAGEKLFF. The CDR3 DNA is TGTGCCAGCAGTGATCCGGGGGCGGGAGAAAAACTGTTTTTT. Looking up the rest from reference TRBV2 and TRBJ1-4 gives the full variable domain: EPEVTQTPSHQVTQMGQEVILRCVPISNHLYFYWYRQILGQKVEFLVSFYNNEISEKSEIFDDQFSVERPDGSNFTLKIRSTKLEDSAMYFCASSDPGAGEKLFFGSGTQLSVL.

The chain couples TRBV29-1 to TRBJ2-2, with TRBD1 as a possible D gene (6 bases). CDR1 and CDR2 (germline): SQVTM, ANQGSEA. V was shortened by 0 bases and J by 4 bases, with 9 bases between the two germline ends. The CDR3 consists of 14 residues. In DNA, the CDR3 is TGCAGCGTTGAAGAGCAGGGGAGCACCGGGGAGCTGTTTTTT. It is translated as CSVEEQGSTGELFF.

A single count supports this clone. The gene calls are TRBV7-9 and TRBJ2-7; 7 bases align to TRBD1. Per the germline V gene, CDR1 is SEHNR and CDR2 is FQNEAQ (reference sequence). CDR3 length: 11 residues. Trimming at V came to 10 bases and at J to 5 bases, leaving 5 bases not matched to a gene. The CDR3 is CATGDRNEQYF. The CDR3 nucleotides are TGTGCCACCGGGGACAGAAACGAGCAGTACTTC.

J is TRBJ2-7 and V is TRBV10-3, with TRBD1 matching over 9 bases. The V gene's germline CDR1 is ENHRY and CDR2 SYGVKD. The CDR3 extends over 14 amino acids. Trimming removed 6 bases from V and 3 bases from J; junction bases left unmatched: 6. The CDR3 nucleotides read TGTGCCATCAGGGGAGACAGGGGGAACTACGAGCAGTACTTC. This encodes CAIRGDRGNYEQYF.

This clone was found once. The chain joins TRBV5-4 to TRBJ2-1; D is tentatively TRBD1 or TRBD2 (5 bases each). Between the trimmed V and J ends, which lost 0 bases and 0 bases, there was a span of 13 bases. Per the germline V gene, CDR1 is SGHNT and CDR2 is YYREEE (reference sequence). The CDR3 is 17 amino acids. This CDR3 is CASSLASGPSSYNEQFF. As DNA, the CDR3 is TGTGCCAGCAGCTTGGCATCGGGACCGAGCTCCTACAATGAGCAGTTCTTC.

This chain links TRBV7-7 with TRBJ2-3; 7 bases are a match to TRBD2. CDR1 SSHAT and CDR2 FNYEAQ come from the germline V gene (reference sequence). The junction had 8 bases not matched to a gene; V was cut back by 4 bases and J by 1 base. The CDR3 covers 16 residues. The chain's CDR3 is CASSSTVAGGTDTQYF. As DNA, the CDR3 is TGTGCCAGCAGCTCGACGGTAGCGGGTGGCACAGATACGCAGTATTTT.

The V gene is TRBV29-1, the J gene TRBJ1-2; D gene ambiguous. Trimming stripped 5 bases from V and 1 base from J, with 8 bases between. The CDR3 is 12 residues long. CDR1 is SQVTM and CDR2 is ANQGSEA in the germline V gene. The CDR3 sequence: CSVTKLNYGYTF. The CDR3 nucleotides are TGCAGCGTTACAAAGCTTAACTATGGCTACACCTTC.